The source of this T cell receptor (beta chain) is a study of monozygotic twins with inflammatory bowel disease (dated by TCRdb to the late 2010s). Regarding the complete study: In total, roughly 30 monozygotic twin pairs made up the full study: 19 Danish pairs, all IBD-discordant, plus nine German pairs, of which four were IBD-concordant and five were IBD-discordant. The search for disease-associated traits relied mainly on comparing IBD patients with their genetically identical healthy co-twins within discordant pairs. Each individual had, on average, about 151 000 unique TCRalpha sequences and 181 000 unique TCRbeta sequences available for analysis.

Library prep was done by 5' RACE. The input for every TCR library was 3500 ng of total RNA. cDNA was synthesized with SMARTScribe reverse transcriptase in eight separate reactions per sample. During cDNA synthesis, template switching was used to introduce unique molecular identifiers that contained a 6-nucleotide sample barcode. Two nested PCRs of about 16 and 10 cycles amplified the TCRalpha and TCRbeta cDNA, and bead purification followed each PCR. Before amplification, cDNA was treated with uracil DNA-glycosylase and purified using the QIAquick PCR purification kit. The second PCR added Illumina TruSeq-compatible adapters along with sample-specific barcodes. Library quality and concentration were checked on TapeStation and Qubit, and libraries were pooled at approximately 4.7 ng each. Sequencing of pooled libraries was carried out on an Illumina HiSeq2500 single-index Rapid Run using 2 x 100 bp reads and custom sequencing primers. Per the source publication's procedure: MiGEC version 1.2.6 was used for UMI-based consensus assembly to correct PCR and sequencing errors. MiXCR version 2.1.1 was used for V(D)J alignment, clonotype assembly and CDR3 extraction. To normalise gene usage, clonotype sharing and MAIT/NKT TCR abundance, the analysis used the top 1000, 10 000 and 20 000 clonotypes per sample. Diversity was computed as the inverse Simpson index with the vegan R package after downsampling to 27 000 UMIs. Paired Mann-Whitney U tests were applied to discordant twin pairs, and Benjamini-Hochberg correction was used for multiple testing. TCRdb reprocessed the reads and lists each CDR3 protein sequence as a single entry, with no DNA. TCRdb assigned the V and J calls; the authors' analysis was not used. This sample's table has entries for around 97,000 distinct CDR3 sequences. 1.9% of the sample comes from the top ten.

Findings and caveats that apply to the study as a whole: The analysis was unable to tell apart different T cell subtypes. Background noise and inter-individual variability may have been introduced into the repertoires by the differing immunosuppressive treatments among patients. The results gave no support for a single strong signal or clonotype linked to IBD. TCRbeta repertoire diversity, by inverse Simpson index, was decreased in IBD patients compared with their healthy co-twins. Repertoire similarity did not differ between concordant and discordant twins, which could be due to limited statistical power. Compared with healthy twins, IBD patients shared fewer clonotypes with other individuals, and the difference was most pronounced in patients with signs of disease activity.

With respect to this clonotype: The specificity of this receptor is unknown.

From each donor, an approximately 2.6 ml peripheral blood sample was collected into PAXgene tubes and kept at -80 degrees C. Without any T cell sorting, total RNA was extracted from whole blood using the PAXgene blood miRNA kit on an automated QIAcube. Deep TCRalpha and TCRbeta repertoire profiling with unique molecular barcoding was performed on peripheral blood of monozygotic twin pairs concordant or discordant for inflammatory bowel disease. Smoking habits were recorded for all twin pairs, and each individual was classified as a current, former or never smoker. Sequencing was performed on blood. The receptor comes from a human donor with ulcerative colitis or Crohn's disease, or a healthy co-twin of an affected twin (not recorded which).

For the CDR3, the sequence is CASSPGLGGGQEQFF. The chain is encoded by TRBV11-3 joined to TRBJ2-1; the TCRdb D gene call, TRBD1, has no DNA to confirm it. Inclusive of the bounding cysteine and phenylalanine, the CDR3 is 15 residues long. The DNA sequence is not available. In the germline V gene, CDR1 corresponds to SGHNT and CDR2 to YENEEA.